This T cell receptor (beta chain) was identified during a study of shared clonotypes between healthy human individuals. Overall study results and limits: How much donors shared clonotypes was expected to be affected by sequencing depth.

Note on this clone: Its antigen is undetermined.

The assay was immunoSEQ multiplex PCR, and TCRdb's table has in-frame clones only and misses some. Of some 1 million clones listed, more than 65% are singletons. Germline-derived CDR1 and CDR2 are KGHSH and LQKENI. Between the trimmed V and J ends, which lost 6 bases and 1 base, there was a span of 12 bases. This CDR3 has 14 amino acids. Splitting of CD4+ cells produced CD45RA+ naive and CD45RA-negative memory subsets. Input material: memory CD4+ T cells sorted from blood. Subset defined: CD45RA-negative fraction. This clonotype was sampled from a man younger than 30 in good health. V and J are TRBV18 and TRBJ1-1; D unclear. The CDR3 DNA is TGTGCCAGCTCCCCTAGTCCAGGGAACACTGAAGCTTTCTTT. Translation: CASSPSPGNTEAFF.